These 9 T cell receptor beta chains originate from one sample sequenced in a study of Ad26.COV2.S vaccination and SARS-CoV-2 variants. Documented treatment: approximately 18 received Ad26.COV2.S at low or high dose, single or two shots; about five received placebo; per-sample allocation not given. Repertoires come from day 63 after the first vaccine or placebo injection. The assay was immunoSEQ multiplex PCR, and TCRdb's table has in-frame clones only and misses some. There are hundreds of thousands of clones in the sample; around 87% occur only once, and over 2.5% lies in the top ten. The specimen was peripheral blood, collected in a trial of Ad26.COV2.S vaccine versus placebo. The receptors were gathered from a person aged 18-65 years who received the Ad26.COV2.S COVID-19 vaccine or a placebo.

This clone was seen a few times. The chain employs TRBV23-1 and TRBJ1-6; TRBD1 matches 12 bases. TRBV23-1 is flagged as an ORF with uncertain function. The CDR3 sequence is 18 residues long. The ends lost 7 bases at V and 5 bases at J; junction bases unmatched: 12. CDR3: CASTHGTGGRLDNSPLHF. CDR3 in DNA: TGCGCCAGCACCCACGGGACAGGGGGCCGTTTGGATAATTCACCCCTCCACTTT.

J is TRBJ1-6 and V is TRBV9, with D possibly matching TRBD1 (5 bases). Germline CDR1 SGDLS, CDR2 YYNGEE. The CDR3 is 17 residues long. Trimming cost V 4 bases and J 4 bases, with 18 bases left between them. CDR3 DNA: TGTGCCAGCAGCCCGGGGGTAGAGCGGGGGTATAATTCACCCCTCCACTTT. This codes for CASSPGVERGYNSPLHF.

This rearrangement joins TRBV3-1 (or the pseudogene TRBV3-2) to TRBJ2-7; no reliable D call. Germline V gene data show CDR1 as LGHDT and CDR2 as YNNKEL (reference sequence). The CDR3 consists of 15 residues. The V end lost 7 bases, the J end lost 7 bases, and 23 bases lay between the germline ends. The CDR3 nucleotides read TGTGCCAGCACTCCCGGGCTAGTACGGACCGGGGAGCAGTACTTC. Protein product: CASTPGLVRTGEQYF.

The rearrangement links TRBV5-4 to TRBJ2-7; 7 nucleotides agree with TRBD1. J was trimmed by 6 bases and V by 4 bases; bases with no gene match: 10. The CDR3 is 14 residues long. The germline CDR1 and CDR2 sequences are SGHNT and YYREEE (reference sequence). The CDR3 bases are TGTGCCAGCAGCCTACTAACTAACAGGGGCGAGCAGTACTTC. Translating it yields CASSLLTNRGEQYF.

The CDR3 region has the DNA TGTGCCAGCAGGGCCGGACTGGAGGTAAACATTCAGTACTTC. Translation: CASRAGLEVNIQYF. J is TRBJ2-4 and V is TRBV2; a weak D match, TRBD2 (5 bases). The CDR3 has 14 amino acids. CDR1 and CDR2 (germline): SNHLY, FYNNEI. Trimming took off 6 bases at V and 6 bases at J, with 15 bases between the two ends.

The CDR3 DNA sequence: TGTGCCACCCAGGACGGTCCGAACACTGAAGCTTTCTTT. It yields the protein CATQDGPNTEAFF. This chain connects TRBV25-1 to TRBJ1-1; D unresolved. Between the trimmed V and J ends, which lost 10 bases and 1 base, there was a span of 13 bases. This CDR3 has 13 amino acids. The germline CDR1 and CDR2 sequences are MGHDK and SYGVNS.

The rearrangement uses TRBV19 and TRBJ2-1, with 9 bases that match TRBD2. The CDR3 consists of 15 residues. Trimming removed 9 bases from V and 4 bases from J; junction bases left unmatched: 10. Per germline, CDR1 LNHDA and CDR2 SQIVND (reference sequence). The CDR3 protein is CASKMVREGYNEQFF. CDR3 coding DNA: TGTGCCAGCAAGATGGTGCGGGAGGGGTACAATGAGCAGTTCTTC.

The J gene is TRBJ1-6, the V gene TRBV4-3; a possible D gene is TRBD1 (5 bases). The CDR3 totals 15 residues. V was trimmed by 1 base and J by 5 bases, leaving 9 bases between them. Germline-derived CDR1 and CDR2 are LGHNA and YSLEER. CDR3 loop: CASSQGVRDNSPLHF. DNA of the CDR3: TGCGCCAGCAGCCAAGGCGTCAGGGATAATTCACCCCTCCACTTT.

The CDR3 coding sequence is TGTGCCAGCAGTGTAAGGCCAGGAGGAACCGGCACAGATACGCAGTATTTT. Its protein is CASSVRPGGTGTDTQYF. J is TRBJ2-3 and V is TRBV2; D is perhaps TRBD2 (5 bases). The CDR3 spans 17 residues. V was pared by 4 bases and J by 1 base, with 18 bases between. CDR1 is SNHLY and CDR2 is FYNNEI in the germline V gene.